The 32 T cell receptor beta chains reported below all come from one sample, sequenced in a study of beta chain features in type 1 diabetes. These receptors are not linked to any known antigen. Study-wide findings and caveats: Moderate but significant shortening of TCRB CDR3s was recorded in all four CD4+ subsets from Type 1 diabetes patients.

Sequencing targeted expressed TCRB transcripts, as all isolated RNA had been reverse transcribed. Assay: immunoSEQ multiplex PCR; the TCRdb copy retains only in-frame clones and omits some. The sample includes about 340,000 clones, 13% seen only once; the top ten take roughly 0.015%. Sequencing was performed on naive CD4+ T cells from blood. These receptors all come from a woman in her late teens or twenties with type 1 diabetes.

The V call is TRBV15, the J call TRBJ2-1; D call uncertain. Germline V gene data show CDR1 as LNHNV and CDR2 as YYDKDF (reference sequence). The CDR3 covers 15 residues. Trimming took off 0 bases at V and 0 bases at J, with 6 bases between the two ends. The CDR3 DNA follows: TGTGCCACCAGCAGAGACCCGAGCTCCTACAATGAGCAGTTCTTC. This sequence encodes CATSRDPSSYNEQFF.

This clone turned up a few times. CDR3 protein: CASSPLRTGANYGYTF. Here the CDR3 DNA reads TGTGCCAGCTCACCACTACGTACAGGCGCTAACTATGGCTACACCTTC. This chain links TRBV18 with TRBJ1-2; a possible D gene is TRBD1 (5 bases). Germline V gene lookup returns CDR1 KGHSH and CDR2 LQKENI. The CDR3 is 16 amino acids. The ends were cut back, 1 base at V and 0 bases at J, with 12 bases in the middle.

This chain uses TRBV4-3 with TRBJ2-7, with D maybe TRBD1 (6 bases). Germline CDR1 and CDR2: LGHNA and YSLEER. V lost 2 bases, J lost 2 bases, and 19 bases lay in between. This CDR3 region has 17 residues. Here the CDR3 DNA reads TGCGCCAGCAGCCAACGTTCGTTACAGGGCCCAACCTACGAGCAGTACGTC. This codes for CASSQRSLQGPTYEQYV.

This clone was recorded a few times. Distinct nucleotide sequences in the sample also encode this CDR3. The chain carries TRBV5-4 and TRBJ2-1; 11 positions match TRBD2. CDR3 size: 15 residues. Germline V lookup: CDR1 SGHNT, CDR2 YYREEE (reference sequence). V lost 5 bases, J lost 3 bases, and 4 bases stayed unmatched. The CDR3 sequence is CASSRTSGGYNEQFF. In nucleotides, the CDR3 is TGTGCCAGCAGTCGTACTAGCGGGGGCTACAATGAGCAGTTCTTC.

This clone has only a few counts. The genes are TRBV18 and TRBJ2-1; 8 nucleotides agree with TRBD1. CDR1 and CDR2 (germline): KGHSH, LQKENI. The CDR3 extends over 15 amino acids. Trimming removed 3 bases from V and 4 bases from J; junction bases left unmatched: 5. CDR3 nucleotides: TGTGCCAGCTCACCCTTGGACAGGGCTTACAATGAGCAGTTCTTC. Its translation is CASSPLDRAYNEQFF.

This clone has a single count. V is TRBV28 and J is TRBJ2-1; a possible D gene is TRBD2 (6 bases). Germline CDR1 MDHEN, CDR2 SYDVKM. V lost 3 bases, J lost 0 bases, and 9 bases lay in between. CDR3 length: 15 residues. CDR3 nucleotide sequence: TGTGCCAGCAGTTTGAGCGGGCACTCCTACAATGAGCAGTTCTTC. Its protein product is CASSLSGHSYNEQFF.

The rearrangement links TRBV28 to TRBJ2-2; D uncertain. Germline V gene sequence: CDR1 MDHEN, CDR2 SYDVKM. Trimming left V 11 bases short and J 2 bases short, with 15 bases between. This CDR3 region has 14 residues. CDR3 in amino acids: CALSPLPNTGELFF. In DNA, the CDR3 is TGTGCCCTAAGCCCACTACCCAACACCGGGGAGCTGTTTTTT.

This chain connects TRBV5-1 to TRBJ2-5, with D maybe TRBD2 (6 bases). The length of the CDR3 is 15 residues. Germline V gene lookup returns CDR1 SGHRS and CDR2 YFSETQ. V lost 3 bases and J lost 3, with 15 bases in between. The CDR3 DNA sequence: TGCGCCAGCAGCTGGGGGGACCAACAGAAAGAGACCCAGTACTTC. Translation: CASSWGDQQKETQYF.

This clone was seen a handful of times. CDR3 nucleotides: TGCAGCGCCCGTAACACTCCGGGACAGAATATGAACACTGAAGCTTTCTTT. It codes for CSARNTPGQNMNTEAFF. The gene calls are TRBV29-1 and TRBJ1-1, with 7 bases aligning to TRBD1. Germline V gene lookup returns CDR1 SQVTM and CDR2 ANQGSEA. J gave up 0 bases and V 7 bases, and 17 bases lay outside the gene matches. This CDR3 has 17 amino acids.

The V call is TRBV29-1, the J call TRBJ1-2, with a tentative D call TRBD1 (5 bases). CDR3 length equals 13 residues. The germline V gene has CDR1 SQVTM and CDR2 ANQGSEA. Trimming removed 7 bases from V and 8 bases from J, with 20 bases in between. The CDR3 DNA sequence: TGCAGCGCTGGGACTTTCGGAGGGTACGGCTACACCTTC. Its translation is CSAGTFGGYGYTF. Using reference TRBV29-1 and TRBJ1-2 for the parts outside the CDR3, the full variable domain is SAVISQKPSRDICQRGTSLTIQCQVDSQVTMMFWYRQQPGQSLTLIATANQGSEATYESGFVIDKFPISRPNLTFSTLTVSNMSPEDSSIYLCSAGTFGGYGYTFGSGTRLTVV.

Note on this clone: This sample includes further DNA sequences coding for the same CDR3. The chain is built from TRBV5-1 and TRBJ1-1; the D gene is possibly TRBD1 (5 bases). Per germline, CDR1 SGHRS and CDR2 YFSETQ. Trimming cost V 1 base and J 2 bases, with 9 bases left between them. The CDR3 is 14 residues long. CDR3 region: CASSLWGTNTEAFF. The CDR3 DNA sequence: TGCGCCAGCAGCTTGTGGGGCACCAACACTGAAGCTTTCTTT.

The chain has TRBV7-6 and TRBJ2-7; tentative D call: TRBD1 (5 bases). This CDR3 is 15 amino acids long. Per germline, CDR1 SGHVS and CDR2 FNYEAQ. V was cut by 2 bases and J by 2 bases, with 13 bases left in between. The chain's CDR3 is CASSLWLGEAYEQYF. CDR3 nucleotide sequence: TGTGCCAGCAGCTTATGGCTAGGGGAAGCCTACGAGCAGTACTTC.

The rearrangement joins TRBV4-1 to TRBJ2-2; D perhaps matches TRBD1 (6 bases). Looked up from germline, CDR1 is MGHRA and CDR2 is YSYEKL. V shed 1 base and J shed 0 bases, with 12 bases lying between them. CDR3 length: 17 amino acids. CDR3 bases: TGCGCCAGCAGCCAAGCCTTGGGGGCCGCGAACACCGGGGAGCTGTTTTTT. Protein: CASSQALGAANTGELFF.

The chain is built from TRBV7-2 and TRBJ2-1; D may be TRBD2 (5 bases). V lost 1 base and J lost 3, with 7 bases in between. This CDR3 spans 14 amino acids. Per germline, CDR1 SGHTA and CDR2 FQGNSA. The CDR3 region is CASSLETIYNEQFF. The CDR3 DNA sequence: TGTGCCAGCAGCTTAGAGACTATCTACAATGAGCAGTTCTTC.

In this sample, this clone turned up a few times. The chain combines TRBV5-1 with TRBJ2-6; no reliable D call. Germline values: CDR1 SGHRS, CDR2 YFSETQ. The CDR3 loop spans 17 amino acids. Trimming pared 0 bases from V and 0 bases from J, leaving 10 bases between. Here the CDR3 DNA reads TGCGCCAGCAGCTTGGGTTGGCCCAACTCTGGGGCCAACGTCCTGACTTTC. Translated: CASSLGWPNSGANVLTF.

The chain uses TRBV18 and TRBJ2-7; D uncertain. The V and J ends lost 2 bases and 2 bases respectively, with 13 bases between them. Germline values: CDR1 KGHSH, CDR2 LQKENI. The CDR3 length is 15 residues. This CDR3 is CASSPSSGAPYEQYV. Here the CDR3 DNA reads TGTGCCAGCTCACCAAGTTCGGGTGCTCCCTACGAGCAGTACGTC.

This clone was seen only a few times. The V call is TRBV2, the J call TRBJ2-1; 10 nucleotides align to TRBD1. Germline-derived CDR1 and CDR2 are SNHLY and FYNNEI. The ends lost 7 bases at V and 9 bases at J; junction bases unmatched: 6. This CDR3 has 13 residues. In DNA, the CDR3 is TGTGCCAGCATGCGACAGGGGGCCGGTGAGCAGTTCTTC. Residues: CASMRQGAGEQFF.

The V gene is TRBV7-2, the J gene TRBJ2-1; tentative D call: TRBD2 (6 bases). CDR3 size: 16 residues. Deletions cut 2 bases from V and 0 bases from J, with 11 bases between. Germline V gene sequence: CDR1 SGHTA, CDR2 FQGNSA. In DNA form, the CDR3 reads TGTGCCAGCAGCTTATTCGGCGGGACCTCCTACAATGAGCAGTTCTTC. Translated, it gives CASSLFGGTSYNEQFF.

V is TRBV2 and J is TRBJ2-7, with a weak D call TRBD1 (5 bases). In germline, CDR1 is SNHLY, CDR2 FYNNEI. V was clipped by 4 bases and J by 9 bases, with 10 bases between them. This CDR3 is 11 amino acids long. CDR3 coding DNA: TGTGCCAGCAGTGTGGGGCAGTCGCAGTACTTC. This encodes CASSVGQSQYF.

This clone has only a few counts. Within the sample, other DNA sequences also encode this same CDR3. V and J are TRBV30 and TRBJ2-5; 8 bases fit TRBD2. In germline, CDR1 is GTSNPN, CDR2 SVGIG (reference sequence). V lost 2 bases to trimming and J lost 1 base; unmatched junction nucleotides: 3. CDR3 length equals 14 residues. The CDR3 DNA reads TGTGCCTGGAGTCCGGGAGGGAGCCAAGAGACCCAGTACTTC. Protein: CAWSPGGSQETQYF. The full variable domain, its missing parts supplied by reference TRBV30 and TRBJ2-5, is SQTIHQWPATLVQPVGSPLSLECTVEGTSNPNLYWYRQAAGRGLQLLFYSVGIGQISSEVPQNLSASRPQDRQFILSSKKLLLSDSGFYLCAWSPGGSQETQYFGPGTRLLVL.

This clone appeared a few times. The V and J genes are TRBV4-3 and TRBJ2-1, with D perhaps TRBD1 (6 bases). Trimming shortened V by 0 bases and J by 7 bases, and 19 bases separated the two germline ends. The CDR3 sequence is 17 residues long. Germline V gene data show CDR1 as LGHNA and CDR2 as YSLEER. CDR3 nucleotides: TGCGCCAGCAGCCAAGATTTCAGGGGCAAAACCTCTAATGAGCAGTTCTTC. Residues: CASSQDFRGKTSNEQFF.

The CDR3 DNA reads as TGCGCCAGCAGCTACAGGGGGCAAGAGACCCAGTACTTC. Its translation: CASSYRGQETQYF. The chain joins TRBV5-1 to TRBJ2-5; 8 bases line up with TRBD1. Germline CDR1 and CDR2: SGHRS and YFSETQ. CDR3 length equals 13 residues. V was clipped by 3 bases and J by 2 bases; unmatched bases: 0. Looking up the rest from reference TRBV5-1 and TRBJ2-5 gives the full variable domain: KAGVTQTPRYLIKTRGQQVTLSCSPISGHRSVSWYQQTPGQGLQFLFEYFSETQRNKGNFPGRFSGRQFSNSRSEMNVSTLELGDSALYLCASSYRGQETQYFGPGTRLLVL.

This clone has just a few counts. The CDR3 region is CASSVGDRGGNQPQHF. The CDR3 region has the DNA TGTGCCAGCAGCGTAGGCGACAGGGGTGGCAATCAGCCCCAGCATTTT. This sequence joins TRBV9 and TRBJ1-5; 8 nucleotides agree with TRBD1. The CDR3 is 16 residues long. The germline gives CDR1 SGDLS, CDR2 YYNGEE. The J segment lost 2 bases and the V segment lost 0 bases, leaving 4 bases of the junction unmatched.

This clone has only a few counts. The V and J genes are TRBV30 and TRBJ2-7; the D is unclear. V gave up 1 base and J gave up 0 bases, with 10 bases separating them. Germline V CDR1 and CDR2: GTSNPN, SVGIG (reference sequence). There are 14 residues in the CDR3. The CDR3 loop reads CAWSADFSSYEQYV. The CDR3 bases are TGTGCCTGGAGTGCAGACTTTAGCTCCTACGAGCAGTACGTC.

This clone has only a few counts. The rearrangement links TRBV9 to TRBJ2-3; the D gene is possibly TRBD2 (6 bases). Trimming pared 1 base from V and 0 bases from J, leaving 12 bases between. CDR1 and CDR2 (germline): SGDLS, YYNGEE. The length of the CDR3 is 16 residues. DNA of the CDR3: TGTGCCAGCAGCGTAACCGGCGGGATAAGCACAGATACGCAGTATTTT. Residues: CASSVTGGISTDTQYF.

This clone was recorded a few times. The chain carries TRBV18 and TRBJ2-3; D gene unclear. The CDR3 runs 15 residues. CDR1 is KGHSH and CDR2 is LQKENI in the germline V gene. V gave up 2 bases and J gave up 6 bases, with 15 bases separating them. The CDR3 loop is CASSPALSLQDTQYF. CDR3 bases: TGTGCCAGCTCACCAGCACTCTCCCTACAGGATACGCAGTATTTT.

This clone occurred a few times. The V gene is TRBV9, the J gene TRBJ1-5, with a tentative D call TRBD1 (5 bases). Trimming left V 0 bases short and J 3 bases short, with 10 bases between. Germline V gene sequence: CDR1 SGDLS, CDR2 YYNGEE. There are 15 residues in the CDR3. In DNA, the CDR3 is TGTGCCAGCAGCGTAGGGACAAGGAACAATCAGCCCCAGCATTTT. Translation: CASSVGTRNNQPQHF.

The V call is TRBV5-1, the J call TRBJ2-5; D possibly corresponds to TRBD2 (6 bases). CDR1 SGHRS and CDR2 YFSETQ come from the germline V gene. With 1 base removed from V and 0 bases from J, the gap between germline ends came to 16 bases. The CDR3 covers 17 residues. The CDR3 here is CASSLTSGLAHQETQYF. The CDR3 nucleotides read TGCGCCAGCAGCTTGACCTCGGGACTGGCCCACCAAGAGACCCAGTACTTC.

This clone was observed a handful of times. The rearrangement uses TRBV4-3 and TRBJ1-1; D uncertain. Trimming took 3 bases from V and 0 from J, leaving 14 bases between them. There are 16 residues in the CDR3. Germline CDR1 reads LGHNA; CDR2 reads YSLEER. CDR3 in amino acids: CASSQRIDTMNTEAFF. The CDR3, as DNA: TGCGCCAGCAGCCAGAGAATCGACACCATGAACACTGAAGCTTTCTTT.

V usage is TRBV27 and J usage is TRBJ2-3; D is unresolved. The CDR3 consists of 14 residues. The ends were cut back, 4 bases at V and 0 bases at J, with 8 bases in the middle. In germline, CDR1 is MNHEY, CDR2 SMNVEV (reference sequence). The DNA for the CDR3 is TGTGCCAGCAGTTACCTCTATAGCACAGATACGCAGTATTTT. Protein: CASSYLYSTDTQYF.

The chain joins TRBV20-1 to TRBJ2-5; D is perhaps TRBD2 (5 bases). V lost 3 bases, J lost 5 bases, and 7 bases lay in between. This CDR3 region has 11 residues. Germline CDR1 is DFQATT and CDR2 is SNEGSKA (reference sequence). The CDR3 spells CSASERETQYF. Here the CDR3 DNA reads TGCAGTGCTAGTGAGCGGGAGACCCAGTACTTC.

This clone was seen only a few times. The genes are TRBV6-6 and TRBJ1-1; TRBD1 matches 10 bases. This CDR3 has 13 residues. V was clipped by 10 bases and J by 1 base; unmatched bases: 3. Germline-derived CDR1 and CDR2 are MNHNY and SVGAGI (reference sequence). CDR3 amino acids: CATRTGGNTEAFF. CDR3 in DNA: TGTGCCACCAGGACAGGGGGGAACACTGAAGCTTTCTTT.